The 31 T cell receptor beta chains reported below all come from one sample, sequenced in a study of cytomegalovirus exposure and HLA in healthy donors (dated by TCRdb to the late 2010s). The library was generated by the immunoSEQ multiplex PCR assay. TCRdb mirrors the immuneACCESS table, restricted to in-frame sequences. Some clones are absent from its copies; in checked studies, under half trace to an unresolved V gene, and the reason for the others is unknown. The sample records over 60,000 clones, 95% to 97% of which are singletons. Together, the top ten hold around 2.4% of the sample. Input material: PBMCs. The receptors here all came from a man between 18 and 35 years old in good health and CMV-seronegative.

The J gene is TRBJ2-2, the V gene TRBV27, with a tentative D call TRBD1 (5 bases). Trimming cost V 6 bases and J 5 bases, with 13 bases left between them. The CDR3 covers 14 residues. Looked up from germline, CDR1 is MNHEY and CDR2 is SMNVEV (reference sequence). The CDR3 DNA is TGTGCCAGCAGCTCAGGGATGGGAACCGGGGAGCTGTTTTTT. Protein: CASSSGMGTGELFF.

This chain links TRBV5-4 with TRBJ2-1; 7 nucleotides align to TRBD1. Per germline, CDR1 SGHNT and CDR2 YYREEE (reference sequence). Trimming at V came to 2 bases and at J to 3 bases, leaving 5 bases not matched to a gene. CDR3 length equals 15 residues. This chain's CDR3 is CASSFTGANYNEQFF. The CDR3 nucleotides read TGTGCCAGCAGCTTCACAGGGGCCAACTACAATGAGCAGTTCTTC.

The sample holds one count of this clone. Germline and junction disagree at one end, which may indicate a read error. This chain connects TRBV7-9 to TRBJ1-6, with D possibly TRBD1 on 5 matching bases. The CDR3 covers 14 residues. The V gene's germline CDR1 is SEHNR and CDR2 FQNEAQ (reference sequence). This chain's CDR3 is CASSLDRPNSPLHF. CDR3 coding DNA: TGTGCCAGCAGCCTCGACAGACCCAATTCCCCCCTCCACTTT.

The chain links TRBV9 to TRBJ1-1, with 8 bases matching TRBD1. V shed 4 bases, J shed 0 bases, and the junction held 11 bases outside the gene matches. CDR3 length: 17 amino acids. Germline CDR1 SGDLS, CDR2 YYNGEE. Here the CDR3 reads CASSPGYTGGMNTEAFF. The CDR3 DNA reads TGTGCCAGCAGCCCCGGGTATACAGGGGGAATGAACACTGAAGCTTTCTTT.

The chain is built from TRBV15 and TRBJ2-3, with D possibly being TRBD2 (6 bases). The V gene lost 0 bases and the J gene lost 1 base, with 14 bases spanning the gap. There are 17 residues in the CDR3. Looked up from germline, CDR1 is LNHNV and CDR2 is YYDKDF (reference sequence). In nucleotides, the CDR3 is TGTGCCACCAGCAGAGAACCCGGGGGAGGACGCACAGATACGCAGTATTTT. Translated: CATSREPGGGRTDTQYF.

This rearrangement joins TRBV5-4 to TRBJ1-4; TRBD1 matches at 7 bases. Germline values: CDR1 SGHNT, CDR2 YYREEE (reference sequence). The CDR3 covers 14 residues. The trim removed 4 bases at V and 5 bases at J, leaving 5 bases unmatched. The CDR3: CASSPGQTNEKLFF. CDR3 DNA: TGTGCCAGCAGCCCGGGACAGACGAATGAAAAACTGTTTTTT.

The V gene is TRBV19, the J gene TRBJ2-1; unclear D gene. Trimming shortened V by 0 bases and J by 2 bases, and 2 bases separated the two germline ends. Germline values: CDR1 LNHDA, CDR2 SQIVND (reference sequence). The CDR3 is 13 residues long. The CDR3 DNA reads TGTGCCAGTAGTATAGACACCTACAATGAGCAGTTCTTC. This translates into CASSIDTYNEQFF.

This clone was picked up one time. The DNA of the CDR3 is TGTGCCAGCAGGCCCCTGGAGACAGAGCATTCTAACTATGGCTACACCTTC. Encoded protein: CASRPLETEHSNYGYTF. The rearrangement uses TRBV27 and TRBJ1-2; TRBD1 might be the D (5 bases). V lost 6 bases and J 0 bases, leaving 20 bases between the germline ends. The CDR3 runs 17 residues. Germline V CDR1 and CDR2: MNHEY, SMNVEV (reference sequence).

The chain uses TRBV6-5 and TRBJ2-7; 9 nucleotides line up with TRBD1. This CDR3 has 15 residues. Germline lookup yields CDR1 MNHEY and CDR2 SVGAGI. J lost 4 bases, V lost 6 bases, and 10 bases had no gene match. CDR3 nucleotide sequence: TGTGCCAGCAGGGGGGGACAGGGCCCTACTTACGAGCAGTACTTC. Protein: CASRGGQGPTYEQYF.

The V gene is TRBV19, the J gene TRBJ2-2; tentative D call: TRBD2 (6 bases). In germline, CDR1 is LNHDA, CDR2 SQIVND (reference sequence). The CDR3 covers 16 residues. The V and J ends lost 6 bases and 4 bases respectively, with 18 bases between them. The CDR3 coding sequence is TGTGCCAGTAGGTCCACGTCGAGACTAGTCACCGGGGAGCTGTTTTTT. This gives the protein CASRSTSRLVTGELFF.

The chain combines TRBV10-3 with TRBJ1-2; 10 nucleotides match TRBD1. CDR3 size: 15 residues. In germline, CDR1 is ENHRY, CDR2 SYGVKD. Trimming at V came to 5 bases and at J to 3 bases, leaving 6 bases not matched to a gene. In nucleotides, the CDR3 is TGTGCCATCAGTTTGACAGGGGGCGCTGACTATGGCTACACCTTC. This codes for CAISLTGGADYGYTF.

The V gene is TRBV6-5, the J gene TRBJ2-7; no definite D call. V was pared by 2 bases and J by 0 bases, with 14 bases between. The germline V gene encodes CDR1 MNHEY and CDR2 SVGAGI. The CDR3 consists of 16 residues. This CDR3 is CASSYVSPGSSYEQYF. CDR3 nucleotide sequence: TGTGCCAGCAGTTACGTGTCTCCAGGATCCTCCTACGAGCAGTACTTC.

The chain uses TRBV6-5 and TRBJ1-2; D might be TRBD1 (6 bases). This CDR3 has 12 amino acids. V lost 6 bases and J lost 5, with 10 bases in between. Germline V lookup: CDR1 MNHEY, CDR2 SVGAGI. Here the CDR3 DNA reads TGTGCCAGCAGGGGGGACATTTATGGCTACACCTTC. This gives the protein CASRGDIYGYTF.

The chain is built from TRBV5-8 and TRBJ2-1; possible D gene TRBD1, 5 bases. V lost 6 bases and J 5 bases, leaving 18 bases between the germline ends. The germline V gene has CDR1 SGHTS and CDR2 YDEGEE. The CDR3 consists of 15 residues. CDR3 in amino acids: CASTRRANEDNEQFF. The CDR3 region has the DNA TGTGCCAGCACCCGCAGGGCAAACGAGGACAATGAGCAGTTCTTC.

V usage is TRBV11-2 and J usage is TRBJ2-7; 9 nucleotides line up with TRBD1. Germline V gene lookup returns CDR1 SGHAT and CDR2 FQNNGV. CDR3 length: 14 amino acids. The junction had 7 bases not matched to a gene; V was cut back by 5 bases and J by 5 bases. The CDR3 DNA reads TGTGCCAGCAGCCGGGGGACAGGGTCCCACGAGCAGTACTTC. It specifies CASSRGTGSHEQYF.

The rearrangement uses TRBV19 and TRBJ2-7; 8 nucleotides align to TRBD2. The trim removed 7 bases at V and 7 bases at J, leaving 9 bases unmatched. Germline CDR1 and CDR2: LNHDA and SQIVND (reference sequence). This CDR3 is 13 amino acids long. CDR3 protein: CASKASGFSEQYF. In DNA form, the CDR3 reads TGTGCCAGTAAGGCTAGCGGGTTCTCTGAGCAGTACTTC.

This sequence joins TRBV10-3 and TRBJ2-1; 7 bases are shared with TRBD1. Germline V gene lookup returns CDR1 ENHRY and CDR2 SYGVKD. This CDR3 region has 17 residues. After removal of 3 bases from V and 7 bases from J, the junction contained 15 bases not matched to a gene. CDR3 region: CAISDGVGRQGQNEQFF. The DNA for the CDR3 is TGTGCCATCAGTGACGGAGTTGGGCGACAGGGTCAGAATGAGCAGTTCTTC.

This chain connects TRBV11-3 to TRBJ2-4, with TRBD2 identical over 13 bases. Germline CDR1 is SGHNT and CDR2 is YENEEA. The CDR3 runs 15 residues. Trimming at V came to 4 bases and at J to 8 bases, leaving 5 bases not matched to a gene. CDR3 in amino acids: CASSSLGLAGDIQYF. The CDR3 DNA reads TGTGCCAGCAGCTCGCTCGGACTAGCGGGAGACATTCAGTACTTC.

The J gene is TRBJ2-3, the V gene TRBV16, with D tentatively TRBD2 (5 bases). The CDR3 spans 15 residues. Germline V gene data show CDR1 as KGHSY and CDR2 as FQNENV. V was shortened by 4 bases and J by 1 base, with 12 bases between the two germline ends. The CDR3 is CASSPREAGTDTQYF. The CDR3 nucleotides are TGTGCCAGCAGCCCTCGTGAAGCGGGCACAGATACGCAGTATTTT. The variable domain in full, completed from reference TRBV16 and TRBJ2-3, reads GEEVAQTPKHLVRGEGQKAKLYCAPIKGHSYVFWYQQVLKNEFKFLISFQNENVFDETGMPKERFSAKCLPNSPCSLEIQATKLEDSAVYFCASSPREAGTDTQYFGPGTRLTVL.

This chain connects TRBV5-4 to TRBJ1-1, with 7 bases identical to TRBD1. The CDR3 is 14 amino acids. Trimming cost V 4 bases and J 0 bases; bases outside gene matches: 3. Germline CDR1 is SGHNT and CDR2 is YYREEE (reference sequence). CDR3: CASSADRLNTEAFF. The CDR3 nucleotides are TGTGCCAGCAGCGCGGACAGGTTGAACACTGAAGCTTTCTTT. The whole variable domain, filled in from reference TRBV5-4 and TRBJ1-1, reads ETGVTQSPTHLIKTRGQQVTLRCSSQSGHNTVSWYQQALGQGPQFIFQYYREEENGRGNFPPRFSGLQFPNYSSELNVNALELDDSALYLCASSADRLNTEAFFGQGTRLTVV.

The V and J genes are TRBV5-1 and TRBJ2-3; tentative D call: TRBD1 (5 bases). Between the trimmed V and J ends, which lost 3 bases and 3 bases, there was a span of 8 bases. The CDR3 contains 13 residues. The germline CDR1 and CDR2 sequences are SGHRS and YFSETQ. DNA of the CDR3: TGCGCCAGCAGCTCCAGGGTAACAGATACGCAGTATTTT. This gives the protein CASSSRVTDTQYF.

The gene calls are TRBV19 and TRBJ1-1, with D unresolved. CDR1 is LNHDA and CDR2 is SQIVND in the germline V gene (reference sequence). This CDR3 is built from 13 residues. With 4 bases removed from V and 4 bases from J, the gap between germline ends came to 10 bases. Here the CDR3 reads CASSTVRGTEAFF. The DNA for the CDR3 is TGTGCCAGTAGTACGGTCCGTGGCACTGAAGCTTTCTTT.

The DNA for the CDR3 is TGTGCCAGCAGCGTAACCGAGACAGGGGGAAACACCATATATTTT. Residues: CASSVTETGGNTIYF. The chain links TRBV9 to TRBJ1-3; 7 nucleotides match TRBD1. V lost 1 base and J lost 4; bases outside the gene matches: 5. Germline V gene data show CDR1 as SGDLS and CDR2 as YYNGEE. The CDR3 loop spans 15 amino acids.

V is TRBV6-6 and J is TRBJ1-2, with 9 bases lining up with TRBD1. Germline loops: CDR1 MNHNY, CDR2 SVGAGI (reference sequence). The CDR3 runs 12 residues. J was trimmed by 3 bases and V by 10 bases; bases with no gene match: 3. Here the CDR3 reads CAKQGADYGYTF. CDR3 in DNA: TGTGCCAAACAGGGGGCAGACTATGGCTACACCTTC.

The genes are TRBV2 and TRBJ2-7; possibly TRBD1 for D (5 bases). V gave up 7 bases and J gave up 3 bases, with 16 bases separating them. The CDR3 is made up of 14 amino acids. The germline CDR1 and CDR2 sequences are SNHLY and FYNNEI. CDR3 loop: CASTEGASLYEQYF. In DNA form, the CDR3 reads TGTGCCAGCACCGAAGGGGCCTCGCTCTACGAGCAGTACTTC.

The chain couples TRBV18 to TRBJ1-5, with TRBD1 identical over 8 bases. Trimming at V came to 2 bases and at J to 11 bases, leaving 11 bases not matched to a gene. CDR3 length equals 15 residues. The germline V gene encodes CDR1 KGHSH and CDR2 LQKENI. The CDR3 DNA is TGTGCCAGCTCACCAAGGGGACAGGTTCAGGGGACCCAGCATTTT. Translated: CASSPRGQVQGTQHF.

This rearrangement joins TRBV5-6 to TRBJ1-2; 8 nucleotides line up with TRBD1. The V and J ends lost 4 bases and 0 bases, in that order; junction bases with no gene match: 5. This CDR3 is built from 15 residues. Germline V CDR1 and CDR2: SGHDT, YYEEEE. The CDR3 loop reads CASSPKTGANYGYTF. The DNA of the CDR3 is TGTGCCAGCAGCCCGAAGACAGGGGCTAACTATGGCTACACCTTC.

This chain uses TRBV12-5 with TRBJ2-7; D unclear. Trimming took off 5 bases at V and 2 bases at J, with 7 bases between the two ends. Per the germline V gene, CDR1 is LGHNT and CDR2 is FRNRAP. The CDR3 consists of 12 residues. This CDR3 reads CASGPAPYEQYF. CDR3 bases: TGTGCTAGTGGTCCCGCGCCCTACGAGCAGTACTTC.

The rearrangement links TRBV5-6 to TRBJ1-1; tentatively, D is TRBD1 (6 bases). Trimming left V 1 base short and J 4 bases short, with 11 bases between. The CDR3 length is 14 residues. From germline, CDR1 is SGHDT and CDR2 YYEEEE. CDR3: CASSLQGSGTEAFF. Written as DNA, the CDR3 is TGTGCCAGCAGCTTGCAGGGGAGTGGCACTGAAGCTTTCTTT.

This rearrangement joins TRBV10-3 to TRBJ1-1; D not certain. This CDR3 has 13 amino acids. The V gene lost 2 bases and the J gene lost 2 bases, with 6 bases spanning the gap. Germline assignment: CDR1 ENHRY and CDR2 SYGVKD. The CDR3 nucleotides are TGTGCCATCAGTGAGAGGAGTAACACTGAAGCTTTCTTT. It specifies CAISERSNTEAFF.

V gene TRBV6-1 combines with J gene TRBJ1-6; no clear D. Trimming took 6 bases from V and 11 from J, leaving 11 bases between them. Germline CDR1 is MNHNS and CDR2 is SASEGT. The CDR3 is 12 residues long. The CDR3 nucleotides are TGTGCCAGCAGCGAGGGTAGGCCACCCCTCCACTTT. Its protein product is CASSEGRPPLHF.